This T cell receptor beta chain stems from a study of preoperative IRX-2 immunotherapy in early breast cancer. The CDR3 sequence is 16 residues long. V lost 4 bases, J lost 4 bases, and 5 bases stayed unmatched. Germline-derived CDR1 and CDR2 are MNHGY and SAAAGT. Treatment indicated: preoperative locoregional IRX-2 cytokine immunotherapy. Sequencing used immunoSEQ multiplex PCR; TCRdb keeps in-frame clones, though not all of them. This table holds fewer than 40,000 clones, under 90% found once. This sequence was found in a human donor with breast cancer. The chain combines TRBV6-8 with TRBJ1-6, with 9 bases matching TRBD1. Material: tumor tissue, obtained after IRX-2 immunotherapy. CDR3 protein: CASSSGQGRYNSPLHF. CDR3 DNA: TGTGCCAGCAGTTCGGGACAGGGCAGGTATAATTCACCCCTCCACTTT.